This TCR beta chain was captured in a study of CD8 T cells in Susac syndrome. With 4 bases removed from V and 4 bases from J, the gap between germline ends came to 12 bases. Germline loops: CDR1 SEHNR, CDR2 FQNEAQ (reference sequence). This CDR3 has 14 amino acids. RNA, at about 0.5 to 1 ug, was reverse transcribed with random hexamers. An immunoSEQ multiplex PCR amplified TCR beta CDR3 over 54 Vbeta and 13 Jbeta. MiXCR, run by TCRdb on the immunoSEQ multiplex PCR reads, gives a single entry per CDR3 protein. The profile covers roughly 140,000 distinct CDR3 sequences, with 95% to 96% appearing a single time and 0.15% taken by the ten largest.

This chain connects TRBV7-9 to TRBJ2-3; the D gene is possibly TRBD1 (6 bases). Material: CD8+ T cells from PBMCs. This sequence originates from a human donor with multiple sclerosis. Here the CDR3 DNA reads TGTGCCAGCAGCTCACCGGCAGGGGCAGATACGCAGTATTTT. Its translation: CASSSPAGADTQYF. The whole variable domain, remainder taken from reference TRBV7-9 and TRBJ2-3, is DTGVSQNPRHKITKRGQNVTFRCDPISEHNRLYWYRQTLGQGPEFLTYFQNEAQLEKSRLLSDRFSAERPKGSFSTLEIQRTEQGDSAMYLCASSSPAGADTQYFGPGTRLTVL.